This TCR beta chain derives from a study of blood T cell repertoires in COVID-19. Study-level information: The United States, Italy and Spain supplied acute and convalescent COVID-19 samples. PBMCs, B-cell-depleted T cells, or T cells were the source of the cDNA or gDNA that made up the material.

Germline trimming cut 0 bases from V and 5 bases from J; bases unmatched to any gene: 4. This CDR3 comprises 15 residues. Germline assignment: CDR1 SGHNT and CDR2 YYREEE (reference sequence). Authors' analysis steps: Reference gene primer amplification gave nucleated cell count estimates. Sequencing used immunoSEQ multiplex PCR; TCRdb keeps in-frame clones, though not all of them. The DNA was the basis for D and trimming; V, J and clone size are from that table. This sample has about 46,000 clones; 88% occur once, and the top ten carry less than 9%. The sequence came from a man aged 45 to 65 with acute or convalescent COVID-19. The source material was peripheral blood. The chain links TRBV5-4 to TRBJ1-1, with 10 bases fitting TRBD1. CDR3 in DNA: TGTGCCAGCAGCTTGGGAGGGACAGGGGAGACTGAAGCTTTCTTT. Residues: CASSLGGTGETEAFF.